The 20 T cell receptor beta chains presented below share a single source sample, sequenced in a study of T cells in Graves' hyperthyroidism and ophthalmopathy. RNA transcripts provided the source from which TCR beta CDR3 regions were amplified. The study used the HTBI primer set for a first-round RT-PCR of the TCR CDR3. TCRdb independently ran MiXCR on the multiplex PCR reads; one entry per CDR3 protein. The sample lists roughly 200,000 distinct CDR3 sequences, around 17% occurring once. The sample consisted of blood. Source of these receptors: a man aged 40-50 years with Graves' hyperthyroidism.

The chain links TRBV12-3 or TRBV12-4 to TRBJ2-3; possibly TRBD1 for D (5 bases). Trimming pared 6 bases from V and 4 bases from J, leaving 17 bases between. This CDR3 has 15 amino acids. The CDR3 DNA is TGTGCCAGCAGGTCAAGATCGACAGCCCCAGATACGCAGTATTTT. Protein: CASRSRSTAPDTQYF.

This clonotype was seen at least ten times. The chain links TRBV4-3 to TRBJ2-7, with 8 bases aligning to TRBD1. Trimming took 2 bases from V and 2 from J; bases not matched to a gene: 5. The CDR3 contains 15 residues. CDR1 LGHNA and CDR2 YSLEER come from the germline V gene. CDR3 nucleotides: TGCGCCAGCAGCCAATCTGGGACAGGAACCTACGAGCAGTACTTC. This encodes CASSQSGTGTYEQYF.

The sample holds many counts of this clonotype. This chain connects TRBV12-3 or TRBV12-4 to TRBJ1-6; D gene uncertain. The V end lost 0 bases, the J end lost 8 bases, and 5 bases lay between the germline ends. This CDR3 comprises 13 residues. The CDR3 loop reads CASSLAPDSPLHF. CDR3 sequence (DNA): TGTGCCAGCAGTTTAGCGCCCGATTCACCCCTCCACTTT.

There are many counts of this clonotype. The chain carries TRBV6-1 and TRBJ2-6; 8 bases fit TRBD1. The V gene's germline CDR1 is MNHNS and CDR2 SASEGT. The CDR3 is 17 amino acids. J was trimmed by 0 bases and V by 5 bases; bases with no gene match: 6. In nucleotides, the CDR3 is TGTGCCAGCAGTCCGGGACAGGTATACTCTGGGGCCAACGTCCTGACTTTC. Amino acids: CASSPGQVYSGANVLTF.

The sample holds many counts of this clonotype. The rearrangement links TRBV14 to TRBJ2-3, with D perhaps matching TRBD1 or TRBD2 (5 bases each). Trimming took off 1 base at V and 2 bases at J, with 22 bases between the two ends. This CDR3 has 19 amino acids. Germline CDR1 reads SGHDN; CDR2 reads FVKESK. CDR3 in DNA: TGTGCCAGCAGCCAAGCCATCTTAGCTTCGAGGGGCACCACAGATACGCAGTATTTT. It codes for CASSQAILASRGTTDTQYF.

This clonotype was picked up many times. The rearrangement uses TRBV7-2 and TRBJ1-6; D unresolved. Trimming took off 5 bases at V and 0 bases at J, with 11 bases between the two ends. This CDR3 has 16 amino acids. Germline lookup yields CDR1 SGHTA and CDR2 FQGNSA. CDR3 DNA: TGTGCCAGCAGCATAGTGCCGAGCTCCTATAATTCACCCCTCCACTTT. Protein: CASSIVPSSYNSPLHF.

The chain employs TRBV6-2 or TRBV6-3 and TRBJ1-4; D is ambiguous. Germline CDR1 is MNHEY and CDR2 is SVGEGT. The CDR3 covers 15 residues. The V end was cut by 4 bases, the J end by 3 bases, with 12 bases between. This CDR3 reads CASSSLNEANEKLFF. In DNA form, the CDR3 reads TGTGCCAGCAGTTCTCTTAATGAGGCTAATGAAAAACTGTTTTTT.

Of note for this clonotype: The junction shows a germline mismatch at one end, possibly a read error. The genes are TRBV19 and TRBJ2-6; D possibly uses TRBD1 or TRBD2 (5 bases each). Germline lookup yields CDR1 LNHDA and CDR2 SQIVND (reference sequence). CDR3 length: 15 residues. The CDR3 sequence: CASSIRPAGADVLTF. The DNA for the CDR3 is TGTGCCAGTAGTATCAGGCCGGCCGGGGCCGACGTCCTGACTTTC.

The V call is TRBV19, the J call TRBJ1-5; unclear D gene. V lost 4 bases to trimming and J lost 0 bases, with 4 bases between them. Germline CDR1 and CDR2: LNHDA and SQIVND (reference sequence). The CDR3 is 13 amino acids. The CDR3 bases are TGTGCCAGTAGTAGGAATAGCAATCAGCCCCAGCATTTT. Translation gives CASSRNSNQPQHF.

This clonotype was counted only a few times. The J gene is TRBJ2-7, the V gene TRBV28; D is uncertain. CDR3 length: 11 amino acids. V was clipped by 4 bases and J by 5 bases, with 6 bases between them. Per the germline V gene, CDR1 is MDHEN and CDR2 is SYDVKM. CDR3 nucleotides: TGTGCCAGCAGTTACCCCCACGAGCAGTACTTC. Protein sequence: CASSYPHEQYF.

As concerns this clonotype: With a much larger clone just one base away, this may be a read error. The conserved phenylalanine or tryptophan is not found at the CDR3 terminus, so this likely reflects a read error. The rearrangement uses TRBV6-2 or TRBV6-3 and TRBJ2-7; D uncertain. Trimming took off 0 bases at V and 4 bases at J, with 16 bases between the two ends. Germline-derived CDR1 and CDR2 are MNHEY and SVGEGT. The CDR3 extends over 16 amino acids. CDR3 region: CASSYSGLLGRYEQYS. CDR3 DNA sequence: TGTGCCAGCAGTTACTCTGGGCTATTAGGACGATACGAGCAGTACTCC.

This clonotype came up a few times. This chain uses TRBV7-9 with TRBJ2-3; perhaps TRBD2 as D (7 bases). Germline lookup yields CDR1 SEHNR and CDR2 FQNEAQ (reference sequence). V lost 10 bases, J lost 5 bases, and 16 bases lay in between. CDR3 length equals 13 residues. Here the CDR3 DNA reads TGTGCCACCGGAGGGGGGGCCAAAGATACGCAGTATTTT. Translating it yields CATGGGAKDTQYF. Complete variable domain (other parts from reference TRBV7-9 and TRBJ2-3): DTGVSQNPRHKITKRGQNVTFRCDPISEHNRLYWYRQTLGQGPEFLTYFQNEAQLEKSRLLSDRFSAERPKGSFSTLEIQRTEQGDSAMYLCATGGGAKDTQYFGPGTRLTVL.

This clonotype was found a few times. V usage is TRBV18 and J usage is TRBJ1-4; no clear D. The CDR3 is 14 amino acids. Deletions cut 4 bases from V and 6 bases from J, with 12 bases between. Germline lookup yields CDR1 KGHSH and CDR2 LQKENI. The CDR3 here is CASSRAQADEKLFF. In DNA, the CDR3 is TGTGCCAGCTCACGGGCTCAGGCCGATGAAAAACTGTTTTTT.

This clonotype was seen repeatedly, ten times or more. The J gene is TRBJ2-7, the V gene TRBV7-9; TRBD2 is a possible D gene (5 bases). From germline, CDR1 is SEHNR and CDR2 FQNEAQ (reference sequence). The length of the CDR3 is 11 residues. V was pared by 2 bases and J by 7 bases, with 6 bases between. The CDR3 bases are TGTGCCAGCAGCTTATCGGGGGAGCAGTACTTC. It yields the protein CASSLSGEQYF. Supplemented by reference TRBV7-9 and TRBJ2-7, the full variable domain reads DTGVSQNPRHKITKRGQNVTFRCDPISEHNRLYWYRQTLGQGPEFLTYFQNEAQLEKSRLLSDRFSAERPKGSFSTLEIQRTEQGDSAMYLCASSLSGEQYFGPGTRLTVT.

The chain joins TRBV7-9 to TRBJ2-7; D possibly corresponds to TRBD2 (6 bases). V gave up 8 bases and J gave up 2 bases, with 10 bases separating them. Germline V gene data show CDR1 as SEHNR and CDR2 as FQNEAQ (reference sequence). CDR3 length equals 12 residues. The CDR3: CASSGEAYEQYF. CDR3 nucleotides: TGTGCCAGCTCGGGGGAGGCCTACGAGCAGTACTTC.

In this sample, this clonotype turned up many times. V is TRBV20-1 and J is TRBJ2-7; D remains ambiguous. The CDR3 extends over 12 amino acids. V lost 3 bases to trimming and J lost 5 bases, with 11 bases between them. Germline lookup yields CDR1 DFQATT and CDR2 SNEGSKA (reference sequence). CDR3 nucleotides: TGCAGTGCTAGTTTGCATTCCGACGAGCAGTACTTC. This codes for CSASLHSDEQYF.

In this sample, this clonotype turned up many times. This chain connects TRBV28 to TRBJ2-5, with TRBD1 identical over 8 bases. The junction had 9 bases not matched to a gene; V was cut back by 5 bases and J by 4 bases. CDR3 length equals 15 residues. Germline loops: CDR1 MDHEN, CDR2 SYDVKM. The CDR3 coding sequence is TGTGCCAGCAGTCCGCCTCAGGGGGCGGGAGAGACCCAGTACTTC. This translates into CASSPPQGAGETQYF.

The rearrangement links TRBV20-1 to TRBJ2-1; TRBD2 aligns across 9 bases. The CDR3 is 15 residues long. Germline V gene lookup returns CDR1 DFQATT and CDR2 SNEGSKA (reference sequence). V trimming: 0 bases; J trimming: 6 bases; junction bases outside the gene matches: 6. The CDR3 nucleotides read TGCAGTGCTAGAGATCCTAGCGGGGCTACCAATGAGCAGTTCTTC. It yields the protein CSARDPSGATNEQFF.

The sample holds many counts of this clonotype. The chain uses TRBV28 and TRBJ2-7; TRBD1 is a possible D gene (6 bases). This CDR3 has 17 amino acids. The V gene lost 7 bases and the J gene lost 1 base, with 23 bases spanning the gap. Germline CDR1 is MDHEN and CDR2 is SYDVKM. CDR3 nucleotide sequence: TGTGCCAGCACCTCCTGGTACAGTCAAGGGGGATCCTACGAGCAGTACTTC. Translated, it gives CASTSWYSQGGSYEQYF. Full variable domain (outside the CDR3, taken from reference TRBV28 and TRBJ2-7): DVKVTQSSRYLVKRTGEKVFLECVQDMDHENMFWYRQDPGLGLRLIYFSYDVKMKEKGDIPEGYSVSREKKERFSLILESASTNQTSMYLCASTSWYSQGGSYEQYFGPGTRLTVT.

Many counts were recorded for this clonotype. The J gene is TRBJ1-5, the V gene TRBV30; D gene unclear. V was clipped by 0 bases and J by 1 base, with 7 bases between them. The CDR3 consists of 14 residues. In germline, CDR1 is GTSNPN, CDR2 SVGIG (reference sequence). In DNA, the CDR3 is TGTGCCTGGAGTGTATCAGGCAGCAATCAGCCCCAGCATTTT. It yields the protein CAWSVSGSNQPQHF.